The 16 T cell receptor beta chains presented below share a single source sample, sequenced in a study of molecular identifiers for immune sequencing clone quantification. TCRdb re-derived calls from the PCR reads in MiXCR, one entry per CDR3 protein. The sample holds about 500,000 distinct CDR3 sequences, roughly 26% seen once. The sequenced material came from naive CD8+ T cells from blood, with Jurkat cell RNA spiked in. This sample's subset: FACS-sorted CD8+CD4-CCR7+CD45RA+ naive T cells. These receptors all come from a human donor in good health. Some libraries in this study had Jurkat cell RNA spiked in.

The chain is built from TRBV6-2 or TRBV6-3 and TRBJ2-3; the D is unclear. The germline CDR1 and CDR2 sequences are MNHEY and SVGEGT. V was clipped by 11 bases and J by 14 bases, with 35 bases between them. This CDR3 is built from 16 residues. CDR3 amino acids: CARRYGLVVAPAPPYF. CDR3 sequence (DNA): TGTGCCCGCCGTTACGGCCTAGTTGTTGCGCCAGCTCCGCCGTATTTT.

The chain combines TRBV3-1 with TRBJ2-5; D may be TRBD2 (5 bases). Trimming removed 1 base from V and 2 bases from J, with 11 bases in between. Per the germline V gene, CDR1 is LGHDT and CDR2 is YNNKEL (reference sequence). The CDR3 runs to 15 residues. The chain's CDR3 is CASSQGAGAQETQYF. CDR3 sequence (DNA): TGTGCCAGCAGCCAAGGCGCGGGTGCACAAGAGACCCAGTACTTC.

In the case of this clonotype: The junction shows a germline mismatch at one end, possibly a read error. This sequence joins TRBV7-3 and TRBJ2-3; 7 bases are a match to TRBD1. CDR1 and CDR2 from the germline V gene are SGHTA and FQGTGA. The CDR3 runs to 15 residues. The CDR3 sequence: CASSLKGQFTGTQYF. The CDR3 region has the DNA TGTGCCAGCAGCTTAAAGGGACAGTTCACAGGTACGCAGTATTTT.

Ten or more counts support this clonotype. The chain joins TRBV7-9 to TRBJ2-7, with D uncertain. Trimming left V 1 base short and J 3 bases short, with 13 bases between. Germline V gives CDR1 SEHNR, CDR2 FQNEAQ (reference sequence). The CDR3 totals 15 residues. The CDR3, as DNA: TGTGCCAGCAGCTTAGGTCCGGGCGCCAACTACGAGCAGTACTTC. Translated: CASSLGPGANYEQYF.

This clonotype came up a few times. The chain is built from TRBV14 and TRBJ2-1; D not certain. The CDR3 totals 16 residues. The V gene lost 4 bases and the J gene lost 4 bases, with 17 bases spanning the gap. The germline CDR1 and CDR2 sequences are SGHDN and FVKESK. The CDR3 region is CASSPSIGQGYNEQFF. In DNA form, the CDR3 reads TGTGCCAGCAGCCCGTCAATCGGGCAAGGGTACAATGAGCAGTTCTTC.

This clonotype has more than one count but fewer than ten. The CDR3 loop is CTSSRTSRDNEQFF. CDR3 sequence (DNA): TGCACCAGCAGCCGGACTAGCAGAGACAATGAGCAGTTCTTC. The chain carries TRBV1 and TRBJ2-1; the table's D call TRBD2 went unverified against the DNA. TRBV1 is recorded as a pseudogene. This CDR3 is 14 amino acids long.

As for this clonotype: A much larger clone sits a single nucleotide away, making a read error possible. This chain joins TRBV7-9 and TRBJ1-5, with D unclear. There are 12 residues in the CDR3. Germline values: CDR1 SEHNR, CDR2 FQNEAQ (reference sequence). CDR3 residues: CASSLEGAPQRF. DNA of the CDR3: TGTGCCAGCAGCTTAGAGGGTGCGCCCCAGCGTTTT.

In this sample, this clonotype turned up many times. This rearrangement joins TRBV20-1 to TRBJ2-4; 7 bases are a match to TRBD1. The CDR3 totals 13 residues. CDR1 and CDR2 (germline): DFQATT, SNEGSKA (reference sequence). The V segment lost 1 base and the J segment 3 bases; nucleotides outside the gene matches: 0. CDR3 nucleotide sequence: TGCAGTGCTAGAGGGGACAGCAAAAACATTCAGTACTTC. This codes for CSARGDSKNIQYF.

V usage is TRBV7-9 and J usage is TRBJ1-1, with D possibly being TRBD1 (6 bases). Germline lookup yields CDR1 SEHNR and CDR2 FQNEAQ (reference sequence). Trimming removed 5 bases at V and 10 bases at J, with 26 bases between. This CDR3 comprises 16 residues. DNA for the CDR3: TGTGCCAGCAGCCAAGGGGGGGGGGAGCCCTCTCGGGGAGCTTTCTTT. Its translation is CASSQGGGEPSRGAFF.

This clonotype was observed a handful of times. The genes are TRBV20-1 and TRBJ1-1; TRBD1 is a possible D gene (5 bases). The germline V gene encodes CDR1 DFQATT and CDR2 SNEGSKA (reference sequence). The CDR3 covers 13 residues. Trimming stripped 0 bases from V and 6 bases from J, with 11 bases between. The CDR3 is CSAREGGMSEAFF. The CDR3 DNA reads TGCAGTGCTAGAGAGGGGGGGATGTCTGAAGCTTTCTTT.

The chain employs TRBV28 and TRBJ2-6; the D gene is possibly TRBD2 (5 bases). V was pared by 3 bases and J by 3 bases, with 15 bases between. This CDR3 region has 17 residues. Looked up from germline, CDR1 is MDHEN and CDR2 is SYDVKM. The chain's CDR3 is CASSLVEAGGGANVLTF. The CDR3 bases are TGTGCCAGCAGTTTGGTGGAGGCAGGTGGTGGGGCCAACGTCCTGACTTTC. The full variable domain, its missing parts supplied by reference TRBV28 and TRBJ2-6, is DVKVTQSSRYLVKRTGEKVFLECVQDMDHENMFWYRQDPGLGLRLIYFSYDVKMKEKGDIPEGYSVSREKKERFSLILESASTNQTSMYLCASSLVEAGGGANVLTFGAGSRLTVL.

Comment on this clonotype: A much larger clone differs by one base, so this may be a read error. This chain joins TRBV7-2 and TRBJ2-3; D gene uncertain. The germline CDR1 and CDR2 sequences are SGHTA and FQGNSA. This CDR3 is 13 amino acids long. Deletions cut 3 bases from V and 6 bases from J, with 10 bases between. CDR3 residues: CASSFAVGDTQYF. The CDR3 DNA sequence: TGTGCCAGCAGCTTCGCGGTGGGGGATACGCAGTATTTT.

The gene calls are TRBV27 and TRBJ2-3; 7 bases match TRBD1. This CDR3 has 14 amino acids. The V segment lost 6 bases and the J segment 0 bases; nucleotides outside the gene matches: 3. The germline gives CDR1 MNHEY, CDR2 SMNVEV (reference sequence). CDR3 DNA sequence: TGTGCCAGCAGACAGGGGATCAGCACAGATACGCAGTATTTT. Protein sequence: CASRQGISTDTQYF.

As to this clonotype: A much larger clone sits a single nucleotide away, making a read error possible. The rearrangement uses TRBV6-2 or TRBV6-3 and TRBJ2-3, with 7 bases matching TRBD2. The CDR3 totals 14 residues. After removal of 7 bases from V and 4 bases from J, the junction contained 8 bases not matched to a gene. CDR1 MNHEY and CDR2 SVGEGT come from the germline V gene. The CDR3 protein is CASNSAGEADTQYF. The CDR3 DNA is TGTGCCAGCAATTCCGCGGGGGAAGCAGATACGCAGTATTTT.

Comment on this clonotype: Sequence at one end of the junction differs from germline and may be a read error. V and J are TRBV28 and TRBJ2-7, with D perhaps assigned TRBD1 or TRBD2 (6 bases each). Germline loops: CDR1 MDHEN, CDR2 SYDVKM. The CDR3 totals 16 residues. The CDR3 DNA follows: TGTGCCAGCAGTTTCGGGAGTACAGGGCCCTCCTACGAGCTGTACTTC. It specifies CASSFGSTGPSYELYF.

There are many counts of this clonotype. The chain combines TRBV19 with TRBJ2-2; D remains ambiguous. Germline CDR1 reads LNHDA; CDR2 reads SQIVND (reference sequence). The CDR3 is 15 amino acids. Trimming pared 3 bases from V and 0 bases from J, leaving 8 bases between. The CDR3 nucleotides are TGTGCCAGTAGTATCACGGGCGCGAACACCGGGGAGCTGTTTTTT. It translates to CASSITGANTGELFF.